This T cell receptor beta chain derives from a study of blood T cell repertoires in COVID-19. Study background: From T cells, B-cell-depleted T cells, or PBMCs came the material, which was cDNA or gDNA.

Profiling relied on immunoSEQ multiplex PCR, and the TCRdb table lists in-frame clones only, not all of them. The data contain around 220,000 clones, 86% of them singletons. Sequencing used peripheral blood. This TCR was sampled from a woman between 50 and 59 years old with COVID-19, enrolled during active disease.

Written as DNA, the CDR3 is TGTGCCAGCAGCTTGTTGGGGAGGGCTCAAGAGACCCAGTACTTC. Its translation is CASSLLGRAQETQYF. The chain uses TRBV5-6 and TRBJ2-5; 7 nucleotides agree with TRBD2. The CDR3 sequence is 15 residues long. Per germline, CDR1 SGHDT and CDR2 YYEEEE. The V gene end was trimmed by 1 base and the J gene end by 2 bases; junction bases not matched to a gene: 5.